A selection of T cell receptor beta chains follows, all from one sample in a study of CD8 T cells in Susac syndrome. TCRdb passed the immunoSEQ multiplex PCR reads through MiXCR, listing each CDR3 protein once. The data show 180,000 or so distinct CDR3 sequences, about 94% seen once. The sample consisted of CD4+ T cells from PBMCs. Every receptor here comes from a human donor in good health. CDR3s include the opening cysteine and the closing phenylalanine or tryptophan. Fields, in order: D gene, J gene, V gene, clone size, CDR3 DNA, CDR3 protein. The D gene is left open where the match is weak. Not all rows give a size; the values are once, few, many and, for expanded clones, a class.

>.|TRBJ2-1|TRBV29-1|.
TGCAGCGTTGGTGGAAGCTCCAATGAGCAGTTCTTC
CSVGGSSNEQFF
>TRBD2|TRBJ2-5|TRBV29-1|.
TGCAGCGTTGAATCGACTAGCGGGAGAACTTACTTC
CSVESTSGRTYF
>TRBD1|TRBJ2-5|TRBV7-8|.
TGTGCCAGCAGCTTATCATCTGGACAGGGGGCGTGGGAGACCCAGTACTTC
CASSLSSGQGAWETQYF
>.|TRBJ2-5|TRBV9|.
TGTGCCAGCAGTCTGGACGGGGTCGGTGTGGAGACCCAGTACTTC
CASSLDGVGVETQYF
>TRBD2|TRBJ2-1|TRBV5-4|.
TGTGCCAGCAGCTTGGCCACTAGCGGGAGGGAGGGTGAGCAGTTCTTC
CASSLATSGREGEQFF
>.|TRBJ2-7|TRBV18|once
TGTGCCAGCTCACCAGTAATAGGCGAGCAGTACTTC
CASSPVIGEQYF
>.|TRBJ2-1|TRBV30|.
TGTGCCTGGAGTTGGAAGGGGTGGAGCAATGAGCAGTTCTTC
CAWSWKGWSNEQFF
>.|TRBJ2-7|TRBV29-1|.
TGCAGCGTTGAAGGATCGAGCGCATACGAGCAGTACTTC
CSVEGSSAYEQYF
>TRBD1|TRBJ2-3|TRBV29-1|.
TGCAGCGCCCCGGGACAGGGGGCAGATACGCAGTATTTT
CSAPGQGADTQYF
>.|TRBJ1-2|TRBV7-2|.
TGTGCCAGCAGCTTAGAGTCAGGCAGGGGCTACACCTTC
CASSLESGRGYTF
>.|TRBJ1-3|TRBV28|once
TGTGCCAGCAGTACATACCGCTCTGGAAACACCATATATTTT
CASSTYRSGNTIYF
>TRBD1|TRBJ1-4|TRBV7-8|.
TGTGCCAGCAGCTTGTGGGACAGGGGTGAAAAACTGTTTTTT
CASSLWDRGEKLFF
>.|TRBJ2-7|TRBV30|.
TGTGCCTGGAACAGAGACTCCTACGAGCAGTACTTC
CAWNRDSYEQYF
>.|TRBJ1-5|TRBV15|.
TGTGCCACCAGCAGAGAGATACGGGACCAGCCCCAGCATTTT
CATSREIRDQPQHF
>TRBD2|TRBJ2-5|TRBV7-9|.
TGTGCCAGCAGCTTAGGAGCGGGAGGGCCCAAATTAGAGACCCAGTACTTC
CASSLGAGGPKLETQYF
>.|TRBJ2-1|TRBV30|.
TGTGCCTGGAGTGTAGCAGGCAATGAGCAGTTCTTC
CAWSVAGNEQFF
>TRBD1|TRBJ2-1|TRBV28|.
TGTGCCAGCAGGCTATTGGACAGGGTCAATGAGCAGTTCTTC
CASRLLDRVNEQFF
>.|TRBJ1-1|TRBV30|.
TGTGCCTGGAGTGAGGCGAGTGAAGCTTTCTTT
CAWSEASEAFF
>TRBD2|TRBJ2-1|TRBV24-1|.
TGTGCCACCAGTGATTCGAGTAATCTAGCGGGAGCTGTGAATGAGCAGTTCTTC
CATSDSSNLAGAVNEQFF
>TRBD1|TRBJ1-4|TRBV29-1|.
TGCAGCGTTTTCCGGGACAGGGGTATGGGAAAACTGTTTTTT
CSVFRDRGMGKLFF
>.|TRBJ2-1|TRBV15|.
TGTGCCACCAGCAGAGGAGACTTATACAATGAGCAGTTCTTC
CATSRGDLYNEQFF
>.|TRBJ2-1|TRBV9|.
TGTGCCAGCAGCGTCGGCTGGACCTACAATGAGCAGTTCTTC
CASSVGWTYNEQFF
>.|TRBJ2-1|TRBV30|.
TGTGCCTGGAGTGTCAAGGGAGCTCAATACAATGAGCAGTTCTTC
CAWSVKGAQYNEQFF
>.|TRBJ2-3|TRBV20-1|.
TGCAGTGCTAACGACAGGGGAGGGGATACGCAGTATTTT
CSANDRGGDTQYF
>.|TRBJ1-2|TRBV29-1|.
TGCAGCGTGGATGCCTTGGCCGACTCTAACTATGGCTACACCTTC
CSVDALADSNYGYTF
>.|TRBJ1-4|TRBV30|.
TGTGCCTGGAGTAAGACCACAACCGGGCAACTGTTTTTT
CAWSKTTTGQLFF
>TRBD2|TRBJ2-1|TRBV4-3|.
TGCGCCAGCAGCCAAGATTGGCGGGAGGGCGGTGAGCAGTTCTTC
CASSQDWREGGEQFF
>.|TRBJ2-7|TRBV6-5|.
TGTGCCAGCAGTTACTCCGACCGTTTCTCCTACGAGCAGTACTTC
CASSYSDRFSYEQYF
>.|TRBJ2-5|TRBV18|.
TGTGCCAGCTCACCATCGGCAAACCAAGAGACCCAGTACTTC
CASSPSANQETQYF
>.|TRBJ1-1|TRBV15|.
TGTGCCACCAGCGGACAGCCGAACACTGAAGCTTTCTTT
CATSGQPNTEAFF
>.|TRBJ2-3|TRBV28|.
TGTGCCAGCAGTTTCGACGGGGCTGGGGATACGCAGTATTTT
CASSFDGAGDTQYF
>.|TRBJ2-7|TRBV18|.
TGTGCCAGCTCACCACAGGTATACGAGCAGTACTTC
CASSPQVYEQYF
>.|TRBJ2-7|TRBV18|once
TGTGCCAGCTCACTTCTGGCTGGGAACGAGCAGTACTTC
CASSLLAGNEQYF
>TRBD2|TRBJ2-1|TRBV20-1|.
TGCAGTGCTAGGACTAGCAGATTCAATGAGCAGTTCTTC
CSARTSRFNEQFF
>.|TRBJ2-7|TRBV29-1|.
TGCAGGGAACTCGAGTACTCAGACCACGAGCAGTACTTC
CRELEYSDHEQYF
>.|TRBJ2-3|TRBV7-3|.
TGTGCCAGCAGCCGAAGCGGTACTAGCACAGATACGCAGTATTTT
CASSRSGTSTDTQYF
>.|TRBJ1-5|TRBV2|.
TGTGCCAGCAGTGAGGGGCAGGGCGCGGGAATTCGGCCCCAGCATTTT
CASSEGQGAGIRPQHF
>.|TRBJ2-1|TRBV7-8|few
TGTGCCAGCAGGCCGAGCTCCTACAATGAGCAGTTCTTC
CASRPSSYNEQFF
>.|TRBJ1-1|TRBV2|.
TGTGCCAGCAGTGATAGGGCACAGGGGAACACTGAAGCTTTCTTT
CASSDRAQGNTEAFF
>.|TRBJ2-7|TRBV4-2|.
TGTGCCAGCAGCCAAGTGCCGGGCTACGAGCAGTACTTC
CASSQVPGYEQYF
>.|TRBJ2-1|TRBV6-2/TRBV6-3|.
TGTGCCAGCAGTTACTCGACCTGGGATGAGCAGTTCTTC
CASSYSTWDEQFF
>TRBD2|TRBJ2-3|TRBV15|.
TGTGCCACCAGCAGAGATATTAGCGGGAGTGTAGATACGCAGTATTTT
CATSRDISGSVDTQYF
>.|TRBJ2-7|TRBV7-2|.
TGTGCCAGCAGCTTAATTCAGGAGCAGTACTTC
CASSLIQEQYF
>.|TRBJ2-7|TRBV7-8|.
TGTGCCAGCAGCTTAGCGCGTCCTGGGGAAGGCTACGAGCAGTACTTC
CASSLARPGEGYEQYF
>.|TRBJ2-1|TRBV24-1|.
TGTGCCACCAGTCGGTACAATGAGCAGTTCTTC
CATSRYNEQFF
>.|TRBJ1-2|TRBV3-1|.
TGTGCCAGCAGCCAAAGGGAGGGGGTCTCTGGCTACACCTTC
CASSQREGVSGYTF
>TRBD1|TRBJ2-7|TRBV28|once
TGTGCCAGCAGGGGACAGGGCGAGCAGTACTTC
CASRGQGEQYF
>.|TRBJ2-5|TRBV30|.
TGTGCCTGGAGTGTTGGGGGCGCGGAGACCCAGTACTTC
CAWSVGGAETQYF
>TRBD2|TRBJ2-3|TRBV12-3/TRBV12-4|.
TGTGCCAGCAGTTCACTAGCGGGAGTTTCAGATACGCAGTATTTT
CASSSLAGVSDTQYF
>.|TRBJ1-2|TRBV30|.
TGTGCCTGGAGTGGGATGAGGACAGCCGATGGCTACACCTTC
CAWSGMRTADGYTF